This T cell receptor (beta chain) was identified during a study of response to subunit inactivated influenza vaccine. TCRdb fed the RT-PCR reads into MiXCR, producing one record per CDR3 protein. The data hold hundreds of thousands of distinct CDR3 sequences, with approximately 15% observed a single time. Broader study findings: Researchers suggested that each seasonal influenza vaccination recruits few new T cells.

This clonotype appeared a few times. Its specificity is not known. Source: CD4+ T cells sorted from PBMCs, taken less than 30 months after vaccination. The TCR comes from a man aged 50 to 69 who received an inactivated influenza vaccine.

CDR3 nucleotide sequence: TGTGCCAGCAGCTTCGACTCTGGAAACACCATATATTTT. Translated, it gives CASSFDSGNTIYF. The rearrangement joins TRBV5-6 to TRBJ1-3, with D unresolved. Germline CDR1 SGHDT, CDR2 YYEEEE. The CDR3 sequence is 13 residues long. V shed 2 bases and J shed 0 bases, with 3 bases lying between them.